A selection of T cell receptor beta chains follows, all from one sample in a study of blood T cell repertoires in COVID-19. Libraries were prepared by immunoSEQ multiplex PCR; TCRdb keeps only in-frame clonotypes and omits some of them. The data show 200,000 or so clones, approximately 84% seen once. Sequenced sample: PBMCs or T cells enriched from blood (not recorded which). The origin of the receptors is a man aged 40-50 years who had recovered from COVID-19. The CDR3 runs from the conserved cysteine through the conserved F or W. Each record gives: D gene, V gene, J gene, clone size, CDR3 protein, CDR3 DNA. A D gene is named only where the DNA matches it firmly. Size tells how often a clone was seen (once, few, many) or the class of an expanded clone, and some rows leave it out.

D gene: NA
V gene: TRBV5-5
J gene: TRBJ2-5
clone size: NA
CDR3 protein: CASSLVSYQETQYF
CDR3 DNA: TGTGCCAGCAGCTTGGTCTCTTACCAAGAGACCCAGTACTTC

D gene: NA
V gene: TRBV6-6
J gene: TRBJ2-6
clone size: NA
CDR3 protein: CASSQQGGSSGANVLTF
CDR3 DNA: TGTGCCAGCAGTCAACAGGGTGGATCATCTGGGGCCAACGTCCTGACTTTC

D gene: NA
V gene: TRBV27
J gene: TRBJ1-2
clone size: NA
CDR3 protein: CASSFQGQEPAYGYTF
CDR3 DNA: TGTGCCAGCAGTTTCCAGGGTCAGGAACCAGCCTATGGCTACACCTTC

D gene: NA
V gene: TRBV5-1
J gene: TRBJ2-1
clone size: NA
CDR3 protein: CASSFGGDHNEQFF
CDR3 DNA: TGCGCCAGCAGCTTTGGCGGGGACCACAATGAGCAGTTCTTC

D gene: NA
V gene: TRBV19
J gene: TRBJ1-2
clone size: NA
CDR3 protein: CASTGRVYGYTF
CDR3 DNA: TGTGCCAGTACCGGGAGGGTGTATGGCTACACCTTC

D gene: NA
V gene: TRBV5-1
J gene: TRBJ1-1
clone size: NA
CDR3 protein: CASSLQQQNTEAFF
CDR3 DNA: TGCGCCAGCAGCTTACAGCAGCAGAACACTGAAGCTTTCTTT

D gene: TRBD1
V gene: TRBV23-1
J gene: TRBJ1-5
clone size: NA
CDR3 protein: CASSQPGTGGTHGNQPQHF
CDR3 DNA: TGCGCCAGCAGTCAGCCCGGGACAGGGGGGACCCACGGCAATCAGCCCCAGCATTTT

D gene: NA
V gene: TRBV4-2
J gene: TRBJ2-1
clone size: NA
CDR3 protein: CASTPGGTKFYNEQFF
CDR3 DNA: TGTGCCAGCACCCCAGGAGGGACCAAATTCTACAATGAGCAGTTCTTC

D gene: TRBD1
V gene: TRBV2
J gene: TRBJ1-2
clone size: NA
CDR3 protein: CASKLDRDRGLGYTF
CDR3 DNA: TGTGCCAGCAAACTCGACCGGGACAGGGGGTTAGGCTACACCTTC

D gene: TRBD2
V gene: TRBV18
J gene: TRBJ2-3
clone size: NA
CDR3 protein: CASSPPFLTSGVTDTQYF
CDR3 DNA: TGTGCCAGCTCACCACCCTTCCTGACTAGCGGGGTTACAGATACGCAGTATTTT

D gene: NA
V gene: TRBV19
J gene: TRBJ2-2
clone size: NA
CDR3 protein: CASSMRGGLTGELFF
CDR3 DNA: TGTGCCAGTAGTATGAGGGGGGGCCTCACCGGGGAGCTGTTTTTT

D gene: NA
V gene: TRBV19
J gene: TRBJ1-5
clone size: NA
CDR3 protein: CASSIGRERQPQHF
CDR3 DNA: TGTGCCAGTAGTATAGGTAGGGAGAGACAGCCCCAGCATTTT

D gene: NA
V gene: TRBV5-1
J gene: TRBJ1-5
clone size: once
CDR3 protein: CASARTVNQPQHF
CDR3 DNA: TGCGCCAGCGCGAGGACAGTAAATCAGCCCCAGCATTTT

D gene: NA
V gene: TRBV14
J gene: TRBJ1-2
clone size: NA
CDR3 protein: CASSQDSGRGYGYTF
CDR3 DNA: TGTGCCAGCAGCCAAGATTCAGGCAGGGGCTATGGCTACACCTTC

D gene: NA
V gene: TRBV7-3
J gene: TRBJ1-1
clone size: NA
CDR3 protein: CASRFQGKNTEAFF
CDR3 DNA: TGTGCCAGCAGGTTCCAGGGGAAGAACACTGAAGCTTTCTTT

D gene: NA
V gene: TRBV6-2/TRBV6-3
J gene: TRBJ1-6
clone size: once
CDR3 protein: CASSFFNGAGGEPLHF
CDR3 DNA: TGTGCCAGCAGTTTCTTCAATGGGGCCGGTGGGGAACCCCTCCACTTT

D gene: NA
V gene: TRBV19
J gene: TRBJ1-1
clone size: NA
CDR3 protein: CASSMGAMNTEAFF
CDR3 DNA: TGTGCCAGTAGTATGGGGGCGATGAACACTGAAGCTTTCTTT